Below are 6 T cell receptor beta chains sequenced from a single sample in a study of T cell changes during pregnancy in multiple sclerosis. Clones were sequenced by immunoSEQ multiplex PCR, and TCRdb holds only the in-frame ones, with some missing. The data contain tens of thousands of clones, just over 90% of them singletons. Sample: peripheral blood, taken in the second trimester of pregnancy. All receptors come from a female donor in good health, enrolled as a control in a pregnancy study.

This chain links TRBV6-5 with TRBJ1-2; TRBD1 matches at 10 bases. J gave up 8 bases and V 6 bases, and 6 bases lay outside the gene matches. This CDR3 region has 13 residues. Germline values: CDR1 MNHEY, CDR2 SVGAGI. CDR3 sequence (DNA): TGTGCCAGCAGACCGGGACAGGGGAACGGCTACACCTTC. This codes for CASRPGQGNGYTF.

The V call is TRBV28, the J call TRBJ2-7, with 8 nucleotides matching TRBD2. CDR1 is MDHEN and CDR2 is SYDVKM in the germline V gene. This CDR3 contains 13 residues. The CDR3 DNA is TGTGGTTCGGGGGGGACACCTACCTACGAGCAGTACTTC. Translated: CGSGGTPTYEQYF.

This clone was detected once. This rearrangement joins TRBV7-9 to TRBJ2-7; 8 bases align to TRBD1. CDR1 is SEHNR, CDR2 FQNEAQ, per germline (reference sequence). Trimming cost V 0 bases and J 1 base; bases outside gene matches: 2. The CDR3 totals 15 residues. CDR3 residues: CASSLAGTGSYEQYF. The CDR3 region has the DNA TGTGCCAGCAGCTTAGCAGGGACAGGTTCCTACGAGCAGTACTTC.

The V gene is TRBV27, the J gene TRBJ1-6; tentatively, D is TRBD1 (6 bases). Germline CDR1 is MNHEY and CDR2 is SMNVEV (reference sequence). Trimming removed 7 bases at V and 5 bases at J, with 9 bases between. This CDR3 spans 13 amino acids. The CDR3 reads CASTQGNNSPLHF. As DNA, the CDR3 is TGTGCCAGCACTCAGGGGAATAATTCACCCCTCCACTTT.

J is TRBJ2-7 and V is TRBV12-5; TRBD2 agrees at 7 bases. Germline trimming cut 0 bases from V and 5 bases from J; bases unmatched to any gene: 10. This CDR3 contains 16 residues. Germline assignment: CDR1 LGHNT and CDR2 FRNRAP. This CDR3 reads CASGLVILANDHEQYF. The CDR3 DNA reads as TGTGCTAGTGGTTTGGTAATACTAGCGAACGACCACGAGCAGTACTTC.

The V gene is TRBV10-3, the J gene TRBJ1-1; TRBD1 is a possible D gene (6 bases). V lost 3 bases to trimming and J lost 0 bases, with 11 bases between them. CDR1 is ENHRY and CDR2 is SYGVKD in the germline V gene. CDR3 length: 15 amino acids. The CDR3 nucleotides are TGTGCCATCAGTGATCCAGGACAGATGAACACTGAAGCTTTCTTT. The encoded protein is CAISDPGQMNTEAFF.